This T cell receptor beta chain was captured in a study of T cell changes during pregnancy in multiple sclerosis. Profiling relied on immunoSEQ multiplex PCR, and the TCRdb table lists in-frame clones only, not all of them. This table holds around 50,000 clones, roughly 90% found once. The origin of this receptor is a female donor in good health, enrolled as a control in a pregnancy study. The source was CD4+ T cells from peripheral blood mononuclear cells, collected after pregnancy.

In DNA, the CDR3 is TGTGCCAGCAGACGGGGGGCAGACTTTGGAAACACCATATATTTT. Residues: CASRRGADFGNTIYF. This chain uses TRBV28 with TRBJ1-3, with a weak D call TRBD1 (6 bases). Per germline, CDR1 MDHEN and CDR2 SYDVKM. The ends were cut back, 6 bases at V and 3 bases at J, with 15 bases in the middle. The CDR3 is 15 residues long.